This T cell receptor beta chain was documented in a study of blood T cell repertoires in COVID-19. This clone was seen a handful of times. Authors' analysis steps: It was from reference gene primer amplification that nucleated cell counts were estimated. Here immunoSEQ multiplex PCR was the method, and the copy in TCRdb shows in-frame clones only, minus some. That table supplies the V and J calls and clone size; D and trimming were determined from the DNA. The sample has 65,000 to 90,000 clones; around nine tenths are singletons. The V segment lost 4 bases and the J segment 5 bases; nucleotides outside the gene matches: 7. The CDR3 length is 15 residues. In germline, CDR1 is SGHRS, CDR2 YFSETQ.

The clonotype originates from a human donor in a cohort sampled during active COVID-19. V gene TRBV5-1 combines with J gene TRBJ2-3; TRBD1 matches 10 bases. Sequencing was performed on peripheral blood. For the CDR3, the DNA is TGCGCCAGCAGCGAACCCGGGACAGGGGAAGATACGCAGTATTTT. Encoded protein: CASSEPGTGEDTQYF.